Below, one T cell receptor (beta chain) is given with its context. CDR3 size: 13 residues. With 4 bases removed from V and 5 bases from J, the gap between germline ends came to 6 bases. CDR1 MGHRA and CDR2 YSYEKL come from the germline V gene. This specimen comes from a study of T cell responses to AZD1222 COVID-19 vaccine. Method: immunoSEQ multiplex PCR; TCRdb's copy keeps in-frame clones and lacks some. The table has approximately 170,000 clones, about nine tenths seen once; the top ten hold roughly 1.5%. Sequenced here: peripheral blood, sampled on day 0 of AZD1222 vaccination. This TCR came from an adult in good health. The chain is built from TRBV4-1 and TRBJ1-6; D not certain. The CDR3 loop is CASSLGNNSPLHF. CDR3 DNA sequence: TGCGCCAGCAGCCTCGGGAATAATTCACCCCTCCACTTT.